This TCR beta chain was captured by sequencing in a study of HIV-infected patients and healthy controls. Study-level results: Diversity differences between study cohorts were not due to their slight age and sex differences.

The junction had 15 bases not matched to a gene; V was cut back by 5 bases and J by 5 bases. Germline V gene lookup returns CDR1 SEHNR and CDR2 FQNEAQ (reference sequence). The CDR3 length is 16 residues. Alpha and beta constant-region primers primed reverse transcription of approximately 500 ng RNA. Alpha and beta chain libraries were made separately by chain-specific third strand synthesis with multiplexing indices. A single record per CDR3 protein comes from TCRdb applying MiXCR to the 5' RACE reads. The repertoire includes about 13,000 distinct CDR3 sequences, about a tenth of them detected once, and 6% to 7% sits in the top ten. The repertoire came from unfractionated whole blood and reflected all unsorted peripheral T cells. There are many counts of this clonotype. Its antigen is still unknown.

This clonotype originated in an adult in good health. The specimen was blood. The chain has TRBV7-9 and TRBJ2-7; 7 bases match TRBD2. The CDR3 loop is CASSLPSTGGIDEQYF. In DNA form, the CDR3 reads TGTGCCAGCAGCCTACCATCAACGGGGGGTATCGACGAGCAGTACTTC.